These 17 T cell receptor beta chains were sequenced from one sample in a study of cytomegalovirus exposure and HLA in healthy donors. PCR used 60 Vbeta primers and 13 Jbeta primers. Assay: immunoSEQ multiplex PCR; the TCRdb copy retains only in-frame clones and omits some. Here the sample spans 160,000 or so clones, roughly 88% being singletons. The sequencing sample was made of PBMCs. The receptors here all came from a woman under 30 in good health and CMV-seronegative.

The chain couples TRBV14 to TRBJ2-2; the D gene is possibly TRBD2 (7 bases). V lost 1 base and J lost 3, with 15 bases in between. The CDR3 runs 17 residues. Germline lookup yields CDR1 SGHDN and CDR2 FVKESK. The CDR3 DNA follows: TGTGCCAGCAGCCAAGTCTCGAGGGGGAGGGACACCGGGGAGCTGTTTTTT. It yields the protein CASSQVSRGRDTGELFF.

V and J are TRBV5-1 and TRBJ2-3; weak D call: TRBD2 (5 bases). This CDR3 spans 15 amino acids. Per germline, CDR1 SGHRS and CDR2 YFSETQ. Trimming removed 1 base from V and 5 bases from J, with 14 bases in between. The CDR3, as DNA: TGCGCCAGCAGCTTGTCCGGGGTGTCGGGAGATACGCAGTATTTT. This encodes CASSLSGVSGDTQYF.

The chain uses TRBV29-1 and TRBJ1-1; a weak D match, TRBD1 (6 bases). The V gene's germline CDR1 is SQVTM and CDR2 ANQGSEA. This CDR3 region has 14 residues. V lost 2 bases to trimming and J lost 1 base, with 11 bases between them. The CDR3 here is CSVEQQGRNTEAFF. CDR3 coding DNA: TGCAGCGTTGAACAACAGGGTCGGAACACTGAAGCTTTCTTT.

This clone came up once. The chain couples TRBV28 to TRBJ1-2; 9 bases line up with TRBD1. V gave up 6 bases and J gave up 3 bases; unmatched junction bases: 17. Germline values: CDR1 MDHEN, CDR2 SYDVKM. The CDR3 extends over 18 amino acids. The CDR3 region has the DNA TGTGCCAGCAGCACTCCCCGGGACAGGGCGGGGATCGACTATGGCTACACCTTC. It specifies CASSTPRDRAGIDYGYTF.

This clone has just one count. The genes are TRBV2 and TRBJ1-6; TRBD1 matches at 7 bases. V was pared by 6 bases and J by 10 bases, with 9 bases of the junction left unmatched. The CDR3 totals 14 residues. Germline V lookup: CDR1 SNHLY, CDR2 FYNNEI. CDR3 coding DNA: TGTGCCAGCAGGAAAACGGGACAGCACTCACCCCTCCACTTT. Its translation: CASRKTGQHSPLHF.

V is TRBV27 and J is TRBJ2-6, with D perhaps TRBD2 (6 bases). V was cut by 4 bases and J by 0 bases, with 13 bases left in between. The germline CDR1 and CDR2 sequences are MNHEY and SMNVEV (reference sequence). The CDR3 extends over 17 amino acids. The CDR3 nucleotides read TGTGCCAGCAGTTCGCCCGGGGGTACCTCTGGGGCCAACGTCCTGACTTTC. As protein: CASSSPGGTSGANVLTF.

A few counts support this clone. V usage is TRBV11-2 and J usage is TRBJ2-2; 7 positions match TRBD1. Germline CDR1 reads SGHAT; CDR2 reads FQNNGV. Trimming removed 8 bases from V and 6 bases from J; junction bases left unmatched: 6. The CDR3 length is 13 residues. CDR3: CASRGQAAGELFF. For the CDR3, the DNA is TGTGCCAGCCGAGGACAGGCTGCCGGGGAGCTGTTTTTT.

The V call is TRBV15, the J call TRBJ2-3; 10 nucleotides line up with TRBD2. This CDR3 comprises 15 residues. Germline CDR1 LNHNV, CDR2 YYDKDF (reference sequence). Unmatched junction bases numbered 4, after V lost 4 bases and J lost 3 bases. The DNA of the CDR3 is TGTGCCACCAGCATCCGAGCGGGGGGGACAGATACGCAGTATTTT. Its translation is CATSIRAGGTDTQYF.

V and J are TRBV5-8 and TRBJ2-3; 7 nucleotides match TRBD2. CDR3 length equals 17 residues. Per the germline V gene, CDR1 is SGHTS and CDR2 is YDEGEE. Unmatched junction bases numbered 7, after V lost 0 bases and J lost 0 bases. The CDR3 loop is CASSLAQRGTSTDTQYF. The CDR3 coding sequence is TGTGCCAGCAGCTTGGCCCAGCGGGGAACTAGCACAGATACGCAGTATTTT.

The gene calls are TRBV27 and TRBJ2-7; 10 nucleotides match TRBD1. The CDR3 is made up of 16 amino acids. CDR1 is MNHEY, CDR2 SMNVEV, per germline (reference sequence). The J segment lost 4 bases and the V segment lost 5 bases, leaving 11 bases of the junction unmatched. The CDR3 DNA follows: TGTGCCAGCAGTCCATTGACAGGGGGCAGTAGGTACGAGCAGTACTTC. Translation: CASSPLTGGSRYEQYF.

The CDR3 reads CASSSTEYSNQPQHF. CDR3 in DNA: TGTGCCAGCAGCTCGACAGAGTATAGCAATCAGCCCCAGCATTTT. The genes are TRBV7-8 and TRBJ1-5, with TRBD1 as a possible D gene (5 bases). This CDR3 has 15 residues. Trimming removed 4 bases at V and 0 bases at J, with 10 bases between. Germline CDR1 and CDR2: SGHVS and FQNEAQ.

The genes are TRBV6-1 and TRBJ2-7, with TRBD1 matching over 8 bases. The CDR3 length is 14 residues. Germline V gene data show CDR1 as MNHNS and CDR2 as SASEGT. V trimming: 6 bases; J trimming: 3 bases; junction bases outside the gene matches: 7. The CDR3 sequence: CASRQGVQDYEQYF. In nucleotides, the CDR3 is TGTGCCAGCAGACAGGGGGTTCAGGACTACGAGCAGTACTTC.

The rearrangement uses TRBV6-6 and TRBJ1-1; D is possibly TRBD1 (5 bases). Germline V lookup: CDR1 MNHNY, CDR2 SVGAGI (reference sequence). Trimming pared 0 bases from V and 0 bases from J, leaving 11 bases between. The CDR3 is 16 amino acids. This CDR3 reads CASSYSRQSLNTEAFF. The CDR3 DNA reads TGTGCCAGCAGTTACTCGAGACAGAGCTTGAACACTGAAGCTTTCTTT.

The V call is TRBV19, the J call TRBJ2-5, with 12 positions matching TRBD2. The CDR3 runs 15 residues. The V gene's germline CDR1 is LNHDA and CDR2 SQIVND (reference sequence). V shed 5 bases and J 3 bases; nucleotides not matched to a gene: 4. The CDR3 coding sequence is TGTGCCAGTAGTCCATGGACTAGCGGGAAAGAGACCCAGTACTTC. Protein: CASSPWTSGKETQYF.

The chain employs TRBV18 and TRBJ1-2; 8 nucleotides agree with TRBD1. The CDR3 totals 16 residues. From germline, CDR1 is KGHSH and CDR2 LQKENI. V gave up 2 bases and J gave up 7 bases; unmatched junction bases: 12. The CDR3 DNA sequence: TGTGCCAGCTCACCATGGGAGACAGGGGCACTCGGTGGCTACACCTTC. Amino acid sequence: CASSPWETGALGGYTF.

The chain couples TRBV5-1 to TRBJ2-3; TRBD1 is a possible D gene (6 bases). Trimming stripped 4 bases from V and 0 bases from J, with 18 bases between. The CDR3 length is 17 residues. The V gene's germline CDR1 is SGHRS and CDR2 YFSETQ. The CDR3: CASSGYRATVSTDTQYF. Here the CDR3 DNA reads TGCGCCAGCAGCGGCTACAGGGCAACGGTTAGCACAGATACGCAGTATTTT.

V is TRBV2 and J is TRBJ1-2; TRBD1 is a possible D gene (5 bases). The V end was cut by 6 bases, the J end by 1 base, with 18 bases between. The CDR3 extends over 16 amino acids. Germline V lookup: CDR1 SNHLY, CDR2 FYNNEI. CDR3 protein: CASSPRSIGVNYGYTF. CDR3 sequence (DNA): TGTGCCAGCAGCCCCAGGTCTATAGGGGTTAACTATGGCTACACCTTC.